Given below is one T cell receptor beta chain in context. What it binds is not known. V gave up 5 bases and J gave up 4 bases; unmatched junction bases: 10. The CDR3 runs to 16 residues. Germline values: CDR1 SGHVS, CDR2 FQNEAQ. The sample originates from a study of T cell repertoires in cytomegalovirus infection. TCRdb independently ran MiXCR on the reads; one entry per CDR3 protein. The table shows about 770,000 distinct CDR3 sequences, with almost 30% occurring only once. V gene TRBV7-8 combines with J gene TRBJ1-4, with 7 bases lining up with TRBD1. The material sequenced was cultured CD8+ T cells from PBMCs, taken from culture after CMV antigen stimulation. The TCR originated in a human donor in good health (CMV status not recorded). Some clones in this sample may be carry-over from other donors' samples. The CDR3 is CASSRIRQGGNEKLFF. DNA for the CDR3: TGTGCCAGCAGCCGAATCAGACAGGGAGGTAATGAAAAACTGTTTTTT.